The sequence of this T cell receptor beta chain was determined in a study of post-analysis software for immune sequencing data. Overall study context: The patients showed relapsing-remitting, secondary progressive and progressive-relapsing multiple sclerosis courses.

Unique-molecular-identifier-tagged TCR beta cDNA libraries were used. From the PCR reads, TCRdb called clonotypes with MiXCR, one entry per CDR3 protein. The table has roughly 870,000 distinct CDR3 sequences, roughly 58% seen once. Study-wide points: TRBV segments more frequent in patients than in controls numbered five and included TRBV5-6, TRBV5-1 and TRBV20-1. Versus controls, multiple sclerosis patients showed significantly lower diversity (normalized Chao1).

This clonotype appeared a few times. Its antigen is unidentified. CDR3 length equals 12 residues. Looked up from germline, CDR1 is SGHAT and CDR2 is FQDESV (reference sequence). This chain uses TRBV11-1 with TRBJ2-4; 7 bases map to TRBD2. The J call may be wrong; the DNA end is better matched by TRBJ2-5. Sequencing was done on a sample of blood. This receptor was identified in a girl aged 5-17 years with multiple sclerosis. For the CDR3, the DNA is TGTGCCAGCAGTCGAGCGGGGGAGACCCAGTACTTC. As protein: CASSRAGETQYF.